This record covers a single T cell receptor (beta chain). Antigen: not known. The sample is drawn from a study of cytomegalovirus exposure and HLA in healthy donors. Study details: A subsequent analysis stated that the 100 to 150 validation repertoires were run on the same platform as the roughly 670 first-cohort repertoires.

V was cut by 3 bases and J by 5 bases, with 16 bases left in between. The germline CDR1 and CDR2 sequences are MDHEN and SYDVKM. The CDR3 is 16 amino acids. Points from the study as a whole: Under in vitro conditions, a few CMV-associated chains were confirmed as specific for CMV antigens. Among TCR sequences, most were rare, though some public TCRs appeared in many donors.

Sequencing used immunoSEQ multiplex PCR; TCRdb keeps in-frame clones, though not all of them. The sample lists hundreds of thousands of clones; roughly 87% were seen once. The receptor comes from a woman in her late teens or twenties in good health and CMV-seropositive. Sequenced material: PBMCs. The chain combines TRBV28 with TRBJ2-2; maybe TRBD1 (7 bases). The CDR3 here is CASSLWETGRTGELFF. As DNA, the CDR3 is TGTGCCAGCAGTTTGTGGGAGACAGGGAGGACCGGGGAGCTGTTTTTT. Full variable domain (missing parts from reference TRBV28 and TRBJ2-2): DVKVTQSSRYLVKRTGEKVFLECVQDMDHENMFWYRQDPGLGLRLIYFSYDVKMKEKGDIPEGYSVSREKKERFSLILESASTNQTSMYLCASSLWETGRTGELFFGEGSRLTVL.